This T cell receptor (beta chain) was profiled in a study of T-cell memory formation after mild COVID-19 (dated by TCRdb to 2020 to 2023). Regarding the complete study: TCR sequence clusters from the two donors were largely donor specific. In a couple of donors, T-cell clones that expanded and contracted after mild COVID-19 were tracked by sequencing TCRalpha and TCRbeta repertoires over time. Two young, previously healthy adult volunteers, one female and one male, were included in the cohort. Broader findings and caveats from the paper: The study included only two mild cases, and larger cohorts that include severe cases with pre-infection samples were judged to be necessary. Contracting CD4+ clones appeared mostly in the CM and EM memory subsets, whereas CD8+ clones were enriched in EMRA. SARS-CoV-2 specificity was not confirmed for the second-wave clones peaking on day 37. The detection of some responding clones in pre-infection memory suggests that pre-existing cross-reactive memory T cells joined the SARS-CoV-2 response. Clones contracting from day 15 to 85 had balanced CD4/CD8 phenotypes, while a second wave expanding from day 15 to 37 was biased towards CD4+.

V loses 2 bases, J loses 7 bases, and the germline ends lie 11 bases apart. The germline V gene (reference sequence) yields SEHNR for CDR1 and FQNEAQ for CDR2. Including the terminal cysteine and phenylalanine, the CDR3 comprises 14 residues. The CDR3 DNA has 42 bases and is translated from base 1. The listed sequencing device is Illumina NovaSeq 6000. Using 5'RACE with constant-segment primers, TCRalpha and TCRbeta cDNA libraries were constructed, with sample barcodes and unique molecular identifiers added in the process. Trizol reagent was used to extract RNA from every sample. Libraries were amplified in two PCR steps, with a second sample barcode and Illumina TruSeq adapters added in the second step. Libraries were sequenced on an Illumina NovaSeq with 2 x 150 bp paired-end reads. On the authors' methods: Demultiplexing of reads and collapsing into UMI-guided consensus sequences were performed with migec v1.2.7. With mixcr v2.1.11, UMI consensuses were aligned to TRA and TRB V and J templates and assembled into clonotypes. A clonotype was counted as expanded or contracted only if both edgeR and NoisET called the change significant, with noise models trained on biological replicates. For edgeR calls, a false discovery rate-adjusted p below 0.01 and a log2 fold-change threshold of 1 were applied. As an exploratory analysis of dynamics, PCA with hierarchical clustering was applied to max-normalized trajectories of the 1000 most abundant clonotypes. Separately sequenced CD4+ and CD8+ repertoires were used to assign the CD4 or CD8 phenotype of responding clones. The public reads were reprocessed in TCRdb via fastp at Q25 and MiXCR, keeping in-frame beta chains. Rows merge per CDR3 protein into single entries with the most common DNA and genes. It is TCRdb's table, rather than the study itself, that gives the V and J calls and clone size. In this sample the table shows some 340,000 distinct CDR3 sequences, over 10% of which occur a single time. The ten largest clones capture 20% to 25% of the sample.

PBMCs were isolated by Ficoll-Paque density gradient centrifugation. A remark on this clonotype: Its antigen is still unknown. No per-base quality is available; no much larger clone lies one base away.

Sequenced: PBMCs or a T cell subset sorted from them (not recorded which). The clonotype was recovered from a man aged 18-30 years who had mild COVID-19 (a few samples of this study predate the infection). The sample titles of this study are shuffled in the database, so cell type and time point are left out; the donor was told from shared clones. The rearrangement combines TRBV7-9 with TRBJ1-4, with no D gene named confidently. The CDR3 here reads CASSLRVGFEKLFF. The nucleotide sequence is given as TGTGCCAGCAGCTTACGTGTCGGATTTGAAAAACTGTTTTTT.